This is a list of T cell receptor beta chains from one sample in a study of T cell repertoires in cytomegalovirus infection. MiXCR, run by TCRdb on the reads, gives a single entry per CDR3 protein. The table records 450,000 to 650,000 distinct CDR3 sequences, approximately 40% of them present only once. Their recognized antigens are unknown. Material: cultured PBMCs, obtained from culture after CMV antigen stimulation. The receptors come from a human donor in good health (CMV status not recorded). Some clones in this sample may be carry-over from other donors' samples. CDR3s include the opening cysteine and the closing phenylalanine or tryptophan. Each record gives: clone size, J gene, CDR3 length, D gene, V gene, CDR3 protein, CDR3 DNA. The D gene is left open where the match is weak. Only some rows state a clone size, as once, few, many or a class for expanded clones.

size: once; J: TRBJ2-7; length: 12; D: .; V: TRBV12-3/TRBV12-4; CDR3: CASGFSAYEQYF; DNA: TGTGCCAGCGGTTTTTCGGCCTACGAGCAGTACTTT
size: .; J: TRBJ2-5; length: 13; D: .; V: TRBV3-1; CDR3: CASSHGGPETQYF; DNA: TGTGCCAGCAGCCACGGGGGGCCTGAGACCCAGTACTTC
size: .; J: TRBJ2-1; length: 15; D: .; V: TRBV7-8; CDR3: CASRPGQAIYNEQFF; DNA: TGTGCCAGCAGGCCGGGACAAGCGATCTACAATGAGCAGTTCTTC
size: .; J: TRBJ2-1; length: 16; D: .; V: TRBV7-6; CDR3: CASSASRDGVYNEQFF; DNA: TGTGCCAGCAGCGCTAGTCGGGACGGAGTCTACAATGAGCAGTTCTTC
size: .; J: TRBJ1-2; length: 15; D: TRBD1; V: TRBV12-3/TRBV12-4; CDR3: CASTRNPGTVGGYTF; DNA: TGTGCCAGCACCAGAAATCCCGGGACAGTCGGCGGCTACACCTTC
size: few; J: TRBJ1-1; length: 11; D: .; V: TRBV20-1; CDR3: CSARVTDEAFF; DNA: TGCAGTGCTAGGGTTACCGATGAAGCTTTCTTT
size: .; J: TRBJ1-2; length: 14; D: .; V: TRBV7-9; CDR3: CASTFYSMDAHRTF; DNA: TGTGCCAGCACCTTTTACTCGATGGATGCTCATCGCACCTTC
size: .; J: TRBJ1-6; length: 13; D: TRBD1; V: TRBV2; CDR3: CASMGQGNSPLHF; DNA: TGTGCCAGCATGGGACAGGGGAATTCACCCCTCCACTTT
size: many; J: TRBJ2-5; length: 15; D: TRBD2; V: TRBV7-2; CDR3: CASSTRRREWETQYF; DNA: TGTGCCAGCAGCACACGACGGCGGGAGTGGGAGACCCAGTACTTC
size: few; J: TRBJ1-1; length: 15; D: TRBD1; V: TRBV2; CDR3: CASSEGTGGNTEAFF; DNA: TGTGCCAGCAGTGAGGGGACAGGGGGCAACACTGAAGCTTTCTTT
size: .; J: TRBJ2-7; length: 12; D: .; V: TRBV10-3; CDR3: CATAGRGYEQYF; DNA: TGTGCCACCGCGGGACGCGGCTACGAGCAGTACTTC
size: .; J: TRBJ1-6; length: 15; D: TRBD1; V: TRBV20-1; CDR3: CSARKPGQGNSPLHF; DNA: TGCAGTGCTAGGAAGCCGGGACAGGGTAATTCACCCCTCCACTTT
size: few; J: TRBJ2-5; length: 17; D: .; V: TRBV28; CDR3: CASSLGRGALLRETQYF; DNA: TGTGCCAGCAGTTTAGGGCGGGGAGCACTCCTGCGGGAGACCCAGTACTTC
size: .; J: TRBJ1-2; length: 14; D: TRBD1; V: TRBV12-3/TRBV12-4; CDR3: CASSLAGQGYGYTF; DNA: TGTGCCAGCAGTTTAGCTGGACAGGGTTATGGCTACACCTTC
size: .; J: TRBJ1-4; length: 14; D: .; V: TRBV11-2; CDR3: CASSRAGSREKLFF; DNA: TGTGCCAGCAGCCGTGCCGGTAGTAGGGAAAAACTGTTTTTT
size: .; J: TRBJ2-7; length: 16; D: .; V: TRBV5-3; CDR3: CASSPAPGGLGGEQYF; DNA: TGTGCCAGCAGCCCAGCCCCCGGGGGCCTCGGGGGCGAGCAGTACTTC
size: few; J: TRBJ2-3; length: 17; D: .; V: TRBV12-3/TRBV12-4; CDR3: CAGSTRRGTPGTDTQYF; DNA: TGTGCCGGCAGTACGCGCAGGGGGACTCCCGGCACAGATACGCAGTATTTT
size: few; J: TRBJ1-6; length: 17; D: .; V: TRBV7-2; CDR3: CASSLSPPRVKGSPLHF; DNA: TGTGCCAGCAGCTTATCCCCCCCCAGGGTAAAGGGTTCACCCCTCCACTTT
size: few; J: TRBJ1-5; length: 17; D: .; V: TRBV18; CDR3: CASSLTSPRGRNQPQHF; DNA: TGTGCCAGCTCACTCACCTCGCCTCGGGGCCGGAATCAGCCCCAGCATTTT
size: few; J: TRBJ2-3; length: 16; D: TRBD2; V: TRBV7-8; CDR3: CASSPHRLAGRDTQYF; DNA: TGTGCCAGCAGTCCACACAGACTAGCGGGAAGGGATACGCAGTATTTT
size: .; J: TRBJ2-1; length: 15; D: .; V: TRBV12-5; CDR3: CASGLIQGLSNEQFF; DNA: TGTGCTAGTGGTTTGATCCAGGGTCTTAGCAATGAGCAGTTCTTC
size: .; J: TRBJ1-2; length: 16; D: TRBD1; V: TRBV12-3/TRBV12-4; CDR3: CASSFGVTGYRNGYTF; DNA: TGTGCCAGCAGTTTTGGGGTGACAGGGTATCGGAATGGCTACACCTTC
size: few; J: TRBJ2-4; length: 17; D: TRBD2; V: TRBV10-2; CDR3: CASSRLAGASAKNIQYF; DNA: TGCGCCAGCTCCAGACTAGCGGGGGCCTCAGCCAAAAACATTCAGTACTTC
size: .; J: TRBJ2-5; length: 14; D: .; V: TRBV5-1; CDR3: CASSLVGTLETQYF; DNA: TGCGCCAGCAGCTTGGTAGGGACTCTTGAGACCCAGTACTTC
size: few; J: TRBJ1-4; length: 14; D: .; V: TRBV7-2; CDR3: CASSLGFTNEKLFF; DNA: TGTGCCAGCAGCTTAGGTTTTACGAATGAAAAACTGTTTTTT
size: many; J: TRBJ1-2; length: 12; D: .; V: TRBV20-1; CDR3: CSAPGRDYGYTF; DNA: TGCAGTGCCCCAGGAAGAGACTATGGCTACACCTTC
size: few; J: TRBJ2-1; length: 14; D: .; V: TRBV7-2; CDR3: CASSPLNLYNEQFF; DNA: TGTGCCAGCAGCCCCCTCAACCTCTACAATGAGCAGTTCTTC
size: .; J: TRBJ2-1; length: 12; D: .; V: TRBV27; CDR3: CASKGWSNEQFF; DNA: TGTGCCAGCAAGGGTTGGAGCAATGAGCAGTTCTTC
size: few; J: TRBJ2-6; length: 17; D: TRBD1; V: TRBV27; CDR3: CASGRTGLSSGANVLTF; DNA: TGTGCCAGCGGTCGGACAGGGCTCTCCTCTGGGGCCAACGTCCTGACTTTC
size: .; J: TRBJ2-7; length: 15; D: TRBD1; V: TRBV29-1; CDR3: CSVGPDTGARYEQYF; DNA: TGCAGCGTCGGACCAGATACAGGGGCCAGATACGAGCAGTACTTC
size: .; J: TRBJ2-7; length: 17; D: .; V: TRBV15; CDR3: CATSSPRGGTVGYEQYF; DNA: TGTGCCACCAGCTCTCCCAGAGGAGGGACGGTTGGCTACGAGCAGTACTTC
size: .; J: TRBJ1-5; length: 13; D: .; V: TRBV20-1; CDR3: CSATTGGDQPQHF; DNA: TGCAGTGCTACTACAGGTGGGGATCAGCCCCAGCATTTT
size: .; J: TRBJ1-2; length: 15; D: .; V: TRBV4-1; CDR3: CASSPIARINYGYTF; DNA: TGCGCCAGCAGCCCTATCGCGAGGATAAACTATGGCTACACCTTC
size: .; J: TRBJ2-3; length: 13; D: .; V: TRBV29-1; CDR3: CSVVSGSTDTQYF; DNA: TGCAGCGTTGTATCGGGAAGCACAGATACGCAGTATTTT
size: .; J: TRBJ1-5; length: 14; D: .; V: TRBV18; CDR3: CASSPRGGYQPQHF; DNA: TGTGCCAGCTCACCACGTGGCGGGTATCAGCCCCAGCATTTT
size: .; J: TRBJ1-1; length: 14; D: TRBD1; V: TRBV9; CDR3: CASSVATGGTEAFF; DNA: TGTGCCAGCAGCGTAGCTACAGGGGGCACTGAAGCTTTCTTT
size: .; J: TRBJ2-6; length: 18; D: TRBD2; V: TRBV7-6; CDR3: CASSPLAEVLGMANVLTF; DNA: TGTGCCAGCAGCCCGCTAGCGGAGGTTCTGGGGATGGCCAACGTCCTGACTTTC
size: few; J: TRBJ2-7; length: 12; D: .; V: TRBV7-2; CDR3: CASSLPRAEQYF; DNA: TGTGCCAGCAGCCTCCCCCGTGCCGAGCAGTACTTC
size: .; J: TRBJ1-4; length: 13; D: .; V: TRBV7-2; CDR3: CASSLGYWDTVTF; DNA: TGTGCCAGCAGCTTAGGCTATTGGGACACGGTAACATTT
size: few; J: TRBJ2-1; length: 16; D: .; V: TRBV7-2; CDR3: CASSPRPQHAYNEQFF; DNA: TGTGCCAGCAGCCCCCGTCCCCAGCATGCGTACAATGAGCAGTTCTTC
size: few; J: TRBJ2-5; length: 13; D: .; V: TRBV7-2; CDR3: CASSLGAMETQYF; DNA: TGTGCCAGCAGCTTAGGAGCGATGGAGACCCAGTACTTC
size: .; J: TRBJ1-1; length: 14; D: .; V: TRBV7-2; CDR3: CASRMGGPNTEAFF; DNA: TGTGCCAGCAGAATGGGAGGTCCGAACACTGAAGCTTTCTTT
size: .; J: TRBJ2-1; length: 14; D: TRBD2; V: TRBV19; CDR3: CASTRLAGGSEQFF; DNA: TGTGCCAGTACCCGACTAGCGGGGGGGAGTGAGCAGTTCTTC
size: .; J: TRBJ2-3; length: 17; D: TRBD2; V: TRBV11-3; CDR3: CASSFASGSGGTDTQYF; DNA: TGTGCCAGCAGCTTCGCTAGCGGGAGCGGGGGCACAGATACGCAGTATTTT
size: .; J: TRBJ2-7; length: 12; D: .; V: TRBV12-3/TRBV12-4; CDR3: CASSGFTYEQYF; DNA: TGTGCCAGCAGCGGATTCACCTACGAGCAGTACTTC
size: .; J: TRBJ1-6; length: 15; D: .; V: TRBV7-2; CDR3: CASSVIGTRGSPLHF; DNA: TGTGCCAGCAGCGTCATTGGGACTAGGGGATCACCCCTCCACTTT
size: .; J: TRBJ2-1; length: 16; D: TRBD2; V: TRBV10-3; CDR3: CAISDGLAGGGDEQFF; DNA: TGTGCCATCAGTGACGGTCTAGCGGGGGGCGGGGATGAGCAGTTCTTC
size: .; J: TRBJ2-5; length: 17; D: TRBD2; V: TRBV7-9; CDR3: CASTQRTSGGAWETQYF; DNA: TGTGCCAGCACCCAGCGGACTAGCGGGGGGGCCTGGGAGACCCAGTACTTC
size: few; J: TRBJ2-7; length: 13; D: .; V: TRBV7-2; CDR3: CASSPQGGGEQYF; DNA: TGTGCCAGCAGCCCCCAAGGGGGTGGCGAGCAGTACTTC
size: .; J: TRBJ2-7; length: 14; D: .; V: TRBV11-1; CDR3: CASSQGLLSYEQYF; DNA: TGTGCCAGCAGCCAGGGACTCCTCTCCTACGAGCAGTACTTC
size: .; J: TRBJ2-5; length: 17; D: TRBD2; V: TRBV7-2; CDR3: CASSHGATSGGQETQYF; DNA: TGTGCCAGCAGCCATGGAGCGACTAGCGGGGGGCAAGAGACCCAGTACTTC
size: .; J: TRBJ2-1; length: 13; D: .; V: TRBV6-2/TRBV6-3; CDR3: CASTKGTWFRQFF; DNA: TGTGCCAGCACCAAAGGGACATGGTTTCGGCAGTTCTTC
size: many; J: TRBJ2-1; length: 16; D: TRBD2; V: TRBV7-2; CDR3: CASTLRWTSGAHEQFF; DNA: TGTGCCAGCACCCTCCGCTGGACTAGCGGGGCCCATGAGCAGTTCTTC
size: .; J: TRBJ2-7; length: 15; D: TRBD2; V: TRBV6-5; CDR3: CASREGLAGGHEQYF; DNA: TGTGCCAGCAGGGAGGGACTAGCGGGAGGCCACGAGCAGTACTTC